These 29 T cell receptor beta chains originate from one sample sequenced in a study of identical twins. A single record per CDR3 protein comes from TCRdb applying MiXCR to the 5' RACE reads. The table includes 400,000 to 500,000 distinct CDR3 sequences, 13% to 15% detected once. Separately, the same data were catalogued under a study of yellow fever vaccine responses in identical twins.

Sequencing used CD4+ T cells sorted from blood. These receptors originate from a young woman in good health.

This clonotype has more than one count but fewer than ten. The chain employs TRBV6-5 and TRBJ2-7; the match to TRBD2 covers 7 bases. The CDR3 length is 14 residues. Germline CDR1 and CDR2: MNHEY and SVGAGI. The V gene end was trimmed by 4 bases and the J gene end by 2 bases; junction bases not matched to a gene: 5. CDR3 in amino acids: CASSFTAGTYEQYF. CDR3 in DNA: TGTGCCAGCAGTTTTACAGCGGGAACCTACGAGCAGTACTTC.

This clonotype was counted many times. The V call is TRBV9, the J call TRBJ2-1; 9 bases align to TRBD2. This CDR3 contains 16 residues. The V and J ends lost 2 bases and 2 bases, in that order; junction bases with no gene match: 5. CDR1 is SGDLS and CDR2 is YYNGEE in the germline V gene. CDR3 DNA: TGTGCCAGCAGCGTTACCGTAGCGGGAGCCTACAATGAGCAGTTCTTC. Its protein is CASSVTVAGAYNEQFF.

This clonotype has just a few counts. The rearrangement uses TRBV29-1 and TRBJ1-1; D ambiguous. This CDR3 contains 11 residues. In germline, CDR1 is SQVTM, CDR2 ANQGSEA. Here the CDR3 DNA reads TGCAGTATTGCGGGGAACACTGAAGCTTTCTTT. Its translation: CSIAGNTEAFF. The variable domain in full, with the rest retrieved from reference TRBV29-1 and TRBJ1-1, is SAVISQKPSRDICQRGTSLTIQCQVDSQVTMMFWYRQQPGQSLTLIATANQGSEATYESGFVIDKFPISRPNLTFSTLTVSNMSPEDSSIYLCSIAGNTEAFFGQGTRLTVV.

This clonotype was recorded many times. This sequence joins TRBV12-3 or TRBV12-4 and TRBJ2-7; D may be TRBD1 (5 bases). The CDR3 is 13 amino acids. V lost 3 bases, J lost 2 bases, and 8 bases lay in between. CDR3 sequence (DNA): TGTGCCAGCAGTTTCCCAGGGACCTACGAGCAGTACTTC. This sequence encodes CASSFPGTYEQYF.

CDR3 in DNA: TGTGCCAGCAGCTTGGGTCCGGACCTGACCGTCTACGAGCAGTACTTC. This gives the protein CASSLGPDLTVYEQYF. J is TRBJ2-7 and V is TRBV7-6; D gene uncertain. CDR1 is SGHVS, CDR2 FNYEAQ, per germline. The V gene lost 3 bases and the J gene lost 3 bases, with 18 bases spanning the gap. CDR3 length: 16 amino acids.

This clonotype was recorded at least ten times. The chain has TRBV12-3 or TRBV12-4 and TRBJ1-5, with 7 bases that match TRBD1. V lost 5 bases, J lost 9 bases, and 4 bases stayed unmatched. This CDR3 is built from 12 residues. The CDR3 bases are TGTGCCAGCAGTGGGACAGCCGGGCCCCAGCATTTT. Translating it yields CASSGTAGPQHF.

The chain employs TRBV7-9 and TRBJ2-1; 7 positions match TRBD2. V dropped 3 bases and J dropped 8; count of bases not matched to a gene: 7. The germline gives CDR1 SEHNR, CDR2 FQNEAQ (reference sequence). The CDR3 extends over 14 amino acids. The DNA of the CDR3 is TGTGCCAGCAGCTTGGACCCCCGGGGGGATGAGCAGTTCTTC. It specifies CASSLDPRGDEQFF.

This clonotype was recorded a few times. The genes are TRBV6-4 and TRBJ2-2; unclear D gene. CDR3 length: 14 residues. V lost 10 bases and J lost 3, with 15 bases in between. Germline V CDR1 and CDR2: MRHNA, SNTAGT. CDR3: CATAKGIDTGELFF. DNA of the CDR3: TGTGCCACCGCTAAGGGTATAGACACCGGGGAGCTGTTTTTT.

A few counts support this clonotype. The chain couples TRBV18 to TRBJ2-5; TRBD2 might be the D (6 bases). The V gene lost 1 base and the J gene lost 5 bases, with 17 bases spanning the gap. Germline V gene lookup returns CDR1 KGHSH and CDR2 LQKENI. The CDR3 extends over 16 amino acids. The chain's CDR3 is CASSPRKETSGETQYF. As DNA, the CDR3 is TGTGCCAGCTCACCACGTAAAGAGACCAGCGGGGAGACCCAGTACTTC.

In this sample, this clonotype turned up a few times. This chain uses TRBV6-5 with TRBJ1-5; TRBD1 might be the D (5 bases). The germline V and J ends were trimmed by 2 bases and 7 bases, with 9 bases remaining between them. The length of the CDR3 is 13 residues. From germline, CDR1 is MNHEY and CDR2 SVGAGI. The CDR3 loop reads CASSYRGWQPQHF. In DNA form, the CDR3 reads TGTGCCAGCAGTTACAGGGGATGGCAGCCCCAGCATTTT.

The chain couples TRBV28 to TRBJ2-1; D is possibly TRBD1 (5 bases). The CDR3 is 12 residues long. Germline values: CDR1 MDHEN, CDR2 SYDVKM. Trimming pared 7 bases from V and 8 bases from J, leaving 12 bases between. The CDR3 DNA sequence: TGTGCCAGCAACAGCAGGGTACATGAGCAGTTCTTC. This sequence encodes CASNSRVHEQFF.

This clonotype was observed many times. The chain employs TRBV4-3 and TRBJ2-7; weak D call: TRBD1 (5 bases). Between the trimmed V and J ends, which lost 3 bases and 3 bases, there was a span of 12 bases. Germline CDR1 and CDR2: LGHNA and YSLEER. The CDR3 length is 14 residues. Here the CDR3 reads CASSHSVRDYEQYF. For the CDR3, the DNA is TGCGCCAGCAGCCATTCCGTCAGGGACTACGAGCAGTACTTC.

In this sample, this clonotype turned up a few times. The rearrangement uses TRBV9 and TRBJ2-7; the match to TRBD2 covers 7 bases. The length of the CDR3 is 15 residues. Unmatched junction bases numbered 9, after V lost 4 bases and J lost 2 bases. Germline V gene lookup returns CDR1 SGDLS and CDR2 YYNGEE. The chain's CDR3 is CASSTGNGGAYEQYF. CDR3 sequence (DNA): TGTGCCAGCAGCACCGGGAATGGGGGGGCCTACGAGCAGTACTTC.

This clonotype occurred many times. This chain joins TRBV10-2 and TRBJ2-1; TRBD2 matches 7 bases. J lost 0 bases, V lost 5 bases, and 13 bases had no gene match. Germline lookup yields CDR1 WSHSY and CDR2 SAAADI. The CDR3 extends over 18 amino acids. This chain's CDR3 is CASSSHLLAPSSYNEQFF. Written as DNA, the CDR3 is TGCGCCAGCAGTTCCCACCTACTAGCGCCGAGCTCCTACAATGAGCAGTTCTTC.

The sample holds many counts of this clonotype. The chain recombines TRBV10-3 with TRBJ1-5; 7 bases fit TRBD1. The CDR3 covers 15 residues. Germline lookup yields CDR1 ENHRY and CDR2 SYGVKD. Trimming removed 4 bases from V and 0 bases from J; junction bases left unmatched: 3. The CDR3 region is CAISAGTASNQPQHF. The CDR3 DNA reads TGTGCCATCAGTGCCGGGACAGCTAGCAATCAGCCCCAGCATTTT.

This rearrangement joins TRBV6-2 or TRBV6-3 to TRBJ2-2; D gene unclear. CDR3 length: 12 residues. CDR1 and CDR2 (germline): MNHEY, SVGEGT. V gave up 7 bases and J gave up 7 bases, with 10 bases separating them. The DNA of the CDR3 is TGTGCCAGCACTGACACGGGCGGGGAGCTGTTTTTT. Translation gives CASTDTGGELFF.

This clonotype appeared a few times. The chain has TRBV25-1 and TRBJ1-4; 7 nucleotides match TRBD1. Trimming took 1 base from V and 7 from J; bases not matched to a gene: 6. The germline gives CDR1 MGHDK, CDR2 SYGVNS. This CDR3 region has 15 residues. The CDR3 reads CASSESGRGIEKLFF. In nucleotides, the CDR3 is TGTGCCAGCAGTGAATCAGGCAGGGGGATTGAAAAACTGTTTTTT.

This clonotype turned up a few times. The rearrangement uses TRBV20-1 and TRBJ1-1; D ambiguous. The CDR3 consists of 11 residues. Germline V gives CDR1 DFQATT, CDR2 SNEGSKA (reference sequence). V lost 6 bases, J lost 5 bases, and 10 bases lay in between. The CDR3 region has the DNA TGCAGTGCCCATGCGAGGACTGAAGCTTTCTTT. As protein: CSAHARTEAFF.

This chain uses TRBV11-2 with TRBJ2-3; 9 bases are shared with TRBD1. The CDR3 is 15 amino acids. Germline V gene sequence: CDR1 SGHAT, CDR2 FQNNGV. Losses at the gene ends were 7 bases for V and 3 bases for J; bases not matched to a gene: 8. CDR3 sequence reads: CASKIPGQGTDTQYF. CDR3 nucleotide sequence: TGTGCCAGCAAAATCCCGGGACAGGGAACAGATACGCAGTATTTT.

The J gene is TRBJ2-3, the V gene TRBV27; perhaps TRBD1 as D (6 bases). The V gene lost 4 bases and the J gene lost 3 bases, with 20 bases spanning the gap. The CDR3 sequence is 17 residues long. The germline gives CDR1 MNHEY, CDR2 SMNVEV (reference sequence). The CDR3 sequence: CASSSWGPAIKTDTQYF. The CDR3 DNA follows: TGTGCCAGCAGTTCCTGGGGGCCAGCCATAAAAACAGATACGCAGTATTTT.

This clonotype was recorded many times. The V and J genes are TRBV24-1 and TRBJ2-1; D may be TRBD1 (6 bases). CDR3 length: 13 residues. The V gene lost 8 bases and the J gene lost 11 bases, with 18 bases spanning the gap. CDR1 is KGHDR, CDR2 SFDVKD, per germline. CDR3 amino acids: CATKRTVESKQFF. The DNA for the CDR3 is TGTGCCACCAAAAGGACAGTTGAATCTAAGCAGTTCTTC.

The chain joins TRBV2 to TRBJ2-6; 7 bases agree with TRBD1. The J segment lost 0 bases and the V segment lost 1 base, leaving 9 bases of the junction unmatched. The CDR3 has 19 residues. Germline V gene data show CDR1 as SNHLY and CDR2 as FYNNEI. The CDR3 DNA reads TGTGCCAGCAGTGAAGATCCGGGACAGATAATCTCTGGGGCCAACGTCCTGACTTTC. This gives the protein CASSEDPGQIISGANVLTF.

V usage is TRBV9 and J usage is TRBJ2-2; no firm D call. The CDR3 sequence is 17 residues long. The germline V gene has CDR1 SGDLS and CDR2 YYNGEE. Trimming removed 0 bases at V and 4 bases at J, with 16 bases between. The CDR3 loop is CASSVATARDATGELFF. Written as DNA, the CDR3 is TGTGCCAGCAGCGTAGCTACCGCACGAGACGCCACCGGGGAGCTGTTTTTT.

In its sample, this clonotype was seen a few times. V usage is TRBV29-1 and J usage is TRBJ2-4; tentatively, D is TRBD1 (7 bases). Germline CDR1 reads SQVTM; CDR2 reads ANQGSEA. The CDR3 sequence is 13 residues long. V gave up 7 bases and J gave up 7 bases, with 17 bases separating them. The CDR3 region has the DNA TGCAGCGCTTGGAGATCAGGGGGGAACATTCAGTACTTC. Translated, it gives CSAWRSGGNIQYF.

This clonotype was observed a few times. The chain has TRBV6-2 or TRBV6-3 and TRBJ2-7; 9 bases agree with TRBD1. Losses at the gene ends were 0 bases for V and 5 bases for J; bases not matched to a gene: 5. Per germline, CDR1 MNHEY and CDR2 SVGEGT. This CDR3 is built from 15 residues. CDR3 amino acids: CASSYSRGQGNEQYF. Written as DNA, the CDR3 is TGTGCCAGCAGTTACTCGCGAGGACAGGGGAACGAGCAGTACTTC.

The V gene is TRBV18, the J gene TRBJ2-5; a possible D gene is TRBD1 (6 bases). The V gene lost 3 bases and the J gene lost 4 bases, with 12 bases spanning the gap. Germline V gene sequence: CDR1 KGHSH, CDR2 LQKENI. The CDR3 is 14 residues long. The CDR3 DNA sequence: TGTGCCAGCTCACCGGACAGACTATTAGAGACCCAGTACTTC. Its translation is CASSPDRLLETQYF.

The gene calls are TRBV6-1 and TRBJ2-5, with 11 bases matching TRBD2. V lost 8 bases and J lost 0; bases outside the gene matches: 5. CDR1 MNHNS and CDR2 SASEGT come from the germline V gene. The CDR3 runs 15 residues. DNA of the CDR3: TGTGCCAGCCGATTAGCGGGGGGGAACCAAGAGACCCAGTACTTC. This translates into CASRLAGGNQETQYF.

This clonotype was observed at least ten times. The CDR3 spells CASSSSQTGGDLYEQYF. In nucleotides, the CDR3 is TGTGCCAGCAGCTCCTCACAGACAGGGGGCGATCTCTACGAGCAGTACTTC. This chain links TRBV7-2 with TRBJ2-7; 10 bases are a match to TRBD1. The junction had 12 bases not matched to a gene; V was cut back by 4 bases and J by 3 bases. From germline, CDR1 is SGHTA and CDR2 FQGNSA. The CDR3 is 17 residues long. The variable domain in full, with the rest retrieved from reference TRBV7-2 and TRBJ2-7, is GAGVSQSPSNKVTEKGKDVELRCDPISGHTALYWYRQSLGQGLEFLIYFQGNSAPDKSGLPSDRFSAERTGGSVSTLTIQRTQQEDSAVYLCASSSSQTGGDLYEQYFGPGTRLTVT.

This clonotype was observed a few times. This chain joins TRBV20-1 and TRBJ2-7; D not certain. The ends were cut back, 6 bases at V and 5 bases at J, with 14 bases in the middle. This CDR3 is built from 12 residues. Germline CDR1 reads DFQATT; CDR2 reads SNEGSKA (reference sequence). The CDR3 DNA reads as TGCAGTGCCCCGACCACCCCCCACGAGCAGTACTTC. Amino acid sequence: CSAPTTPHEQYF.